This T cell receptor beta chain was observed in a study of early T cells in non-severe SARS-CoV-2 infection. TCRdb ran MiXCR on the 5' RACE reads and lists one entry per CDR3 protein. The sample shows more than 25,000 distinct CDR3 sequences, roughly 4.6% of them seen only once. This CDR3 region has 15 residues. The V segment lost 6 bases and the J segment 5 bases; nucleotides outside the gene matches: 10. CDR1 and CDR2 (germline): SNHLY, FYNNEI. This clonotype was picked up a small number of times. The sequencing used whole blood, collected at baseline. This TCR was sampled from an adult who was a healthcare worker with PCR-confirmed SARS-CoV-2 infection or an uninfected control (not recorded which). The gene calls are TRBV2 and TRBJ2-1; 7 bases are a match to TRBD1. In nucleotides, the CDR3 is TGTGCCAGCAGGTTTCAGACAGGGACGAACAATGAGCAGTTCTTC. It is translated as CASRFQTGTNNEQFF.